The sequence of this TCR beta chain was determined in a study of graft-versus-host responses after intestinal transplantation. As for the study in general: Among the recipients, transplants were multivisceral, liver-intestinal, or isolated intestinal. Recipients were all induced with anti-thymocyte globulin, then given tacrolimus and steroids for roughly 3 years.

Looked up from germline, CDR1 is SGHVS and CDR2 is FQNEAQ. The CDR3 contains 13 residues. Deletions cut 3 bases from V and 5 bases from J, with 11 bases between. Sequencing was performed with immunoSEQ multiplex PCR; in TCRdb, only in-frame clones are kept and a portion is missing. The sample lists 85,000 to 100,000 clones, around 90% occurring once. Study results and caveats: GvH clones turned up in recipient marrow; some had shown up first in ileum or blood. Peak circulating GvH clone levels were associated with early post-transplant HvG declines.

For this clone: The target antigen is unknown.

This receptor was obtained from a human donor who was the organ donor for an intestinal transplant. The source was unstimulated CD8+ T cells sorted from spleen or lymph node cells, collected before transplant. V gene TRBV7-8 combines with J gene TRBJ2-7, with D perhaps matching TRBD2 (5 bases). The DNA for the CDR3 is TGTGCCAGCAGCTTCGCCCTAGCTGACGAGCAGTACTTC. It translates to CASSFALADEQYF.